This is a list of T cell receptor beta chains from one sample in a study of CD4 T cells in relation to SARS-CoV-2 and coronaviruses. Measured with immunoSEQ multiplex PCR; TCRdb has only the in-frame clones, and not every one. The data show about 20,000 clones, less than 75% seen once. Their target antigens are unknown. The source material was CD4+ T cells from PBMCs, cultured in vitro. These receptors were taken from a human donor in good health. Each CDR3 is given with its conserved first and last residue. A D gene is named only where the DNA matches it firmly. For some rows the clone size is stated as once, few or many, or as a class when expanded; others skip it.

v_gene	d_gene	abundance	j_gene	CDR3nt	CDR3aa
TRBV3-1/TRBV3-2	TRBD1	-	TRBJ2-2	TGTGCCAGCAGCCCCGACACGGGACAGGTGCTCGGGGAGCTGTTTTTT	CASSPDTGQVLGELFF
TRBV7-9	-	-	TRBJ2-3	TGTGCCAGCAGCCCGGTTCTCGGGTACCCCGGATCCACAGATACGCAGTATTTT	CASSPVLGYPGSTDTQYF
TRBV5-1	-	-	TRBJ2-3	TGCGCCAGCAGCTTGGCAAAAGGGCCGCGCACAGATACGCAGTATTTT	CASSLAKGPRTDTQYF
TRBV19	-	-	TRBJ2-2	TGTGCCAGCGCAAAAGAGGCAGGAGGCCGCACCGGGGAGCTGTTTTTT	CASAKEAGGRTGELFF
TRBV7-9	-	-	TRBJ1-1	TGTGCCAGCAGCCTCCGGGGGGACACTGAAGCTTTCTTT	CASSLRGDTEAFF
TRBV4-3	TRBD1	-	TRBJ2-7	TGCGCCAGCAGCCGGGACAGGTTTTCCTACGAGCAGTACTTC	CASSRDRFSYEQYF
TRBV12-3/TRBV12-4	-	-	TRBJ2-5	TGTGCCAGCAGTTTGTCGTTACAAGAGACCCAGTACTTC	CASSLSLQETQYF
TRBV7-3	-	-	TRBJ2-1	TGTGCCAGCAGCTCCCCCTTGTACAATGAGCAGTTCTTC	CASSSPLYNEQFF
TRBV2	TRBD1	-	TRBJ2-7	TGTGCCAGCAGTGGGGACAGCCAATACGAGCAGTACTTC	CASSGDSQYEQYF
TRBV9	-	-	TRBJ1-2	TGTGCCAGCAGCCCGAATCCTCAGTATGGCTACACCTTC	CASSPNPQYGYTF
TRBV5-1	TRBD2	-	TRBJ2-1	TGCGCCAGCAGCTTGCGACTAGCGGGGGGTCTCAATGAGCAGTTCTTC	CASSLRLAGGLNEQFF
TRBV7-2	-	few	TRBJ2-6	TGTGCCAGCACCGCGTCGGCCAACGTCCTGACTTTC	CASTASANVLTF
TRBV11-2	-	-	TRBJ2-3	TGTGCCAGCAGCTTGGGGGATTATACGCAGTATTTT	CASSLGDYTQYF
TRBV6-5	TRBD1	-	TRBJ2-1	TGTGCCAGCAGTTCCGACAGGGCATACAATGAGCAGTTCTTC	CASSSDRAYNEQFF
TRBV10-3	-	once	TRBJ2-5	TGTGCCATCAGTGTCGGAGGTGCCCAAGAGACCCAGTACTTC	CAISVGGAQETQYF
TRBV19	-	-	TRBJ1-6	TGTGCCAGCCGTAGTGACCCGGGGCCCCTCCACTTT	CASRSDPGPLHF
TRBV18	TRBD2	-	TRBJ2-3	TGTGCCAGCTCACCACGAAGCGGGGGGGCGGGAGATACGCAGTATTTT	CASSPRSGGAGDTQYF
TRBV5-1	TRBD2	few	TRBJ2-7	TGCGCCAGCAGCCCGGACCCGGGACTAGCCGCGCACGAGCAGTACTTC	CASSPDPGLAAHEQYF
TRBV18	-	-	TRBJ2-1	TGTGCCAGCTCACCAGGGGTAAATGAGCAGTTCTTC	CASSPGVNEQFF
TRBV6-4	TRBD2	-	TRBJ2-1	TGTGCCAGCAGTGTAAACTGGGACTACGGCAATGAGCAGTTCTTC	CASSVNWDYGNEQFF
TRBV19	-	-	TRBJ1-2	TGTGCCAGTAGTCGCTACGGGGAGGGTTCGTCCTATGGCTACACCTTC	CASSRYGEGSSYGYTF
TRBV9	TRBD2	-	TRBJ2-7	TGTGCCAGCAGCGTAGCCGGGGGGGACTCCTACGAGCAGTACTTC	CASSVAGGDSYEQYF
TRBV6-6	-	-	TRBJ2-5	TGTGCCAGCAGCCCGCTCGTACTATTCAAAGAGACCCAGTACTTC	CASSPLVLFKETQYF